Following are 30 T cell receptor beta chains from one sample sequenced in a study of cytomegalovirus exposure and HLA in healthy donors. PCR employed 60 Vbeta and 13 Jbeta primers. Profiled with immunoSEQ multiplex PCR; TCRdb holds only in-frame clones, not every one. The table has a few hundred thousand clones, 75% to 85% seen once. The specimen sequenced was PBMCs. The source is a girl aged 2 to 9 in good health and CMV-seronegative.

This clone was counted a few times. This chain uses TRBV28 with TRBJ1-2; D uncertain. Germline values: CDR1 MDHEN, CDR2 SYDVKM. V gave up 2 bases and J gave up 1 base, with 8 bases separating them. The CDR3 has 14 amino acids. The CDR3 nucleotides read TGTGCCAGCAGTTTAGACCTAGTTAACTATGGCTACACCTTC. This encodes CASSLDLVNYGYTF.

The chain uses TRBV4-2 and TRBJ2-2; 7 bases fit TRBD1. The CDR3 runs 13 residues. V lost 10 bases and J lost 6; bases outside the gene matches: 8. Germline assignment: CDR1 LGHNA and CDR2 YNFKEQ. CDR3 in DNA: TGTGCCACAAGACTTCAGGGGGCCGGGGAGCTGTTTTTT. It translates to CATRLQGAGELFF.

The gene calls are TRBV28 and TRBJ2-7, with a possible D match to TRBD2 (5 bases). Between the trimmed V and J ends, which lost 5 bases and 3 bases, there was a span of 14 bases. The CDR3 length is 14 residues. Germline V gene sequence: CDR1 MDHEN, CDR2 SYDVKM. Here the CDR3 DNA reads TGTGCCAGCAGTAGCGAACTAGTAAGCTACGAGCAGTACTTC. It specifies CASSSELVSYEQYF.

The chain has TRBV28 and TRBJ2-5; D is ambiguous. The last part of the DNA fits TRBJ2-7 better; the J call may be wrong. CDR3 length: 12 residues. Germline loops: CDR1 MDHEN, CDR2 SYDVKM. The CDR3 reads CASSESRYEQYF. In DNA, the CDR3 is TGTGCCAGCAGCGAGAGTCGATACGAGCAGTACTTC.

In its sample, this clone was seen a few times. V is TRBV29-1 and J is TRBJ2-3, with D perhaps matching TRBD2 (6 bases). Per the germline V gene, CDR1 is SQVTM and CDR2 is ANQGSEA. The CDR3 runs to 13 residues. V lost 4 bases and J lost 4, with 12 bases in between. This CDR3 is CSVGGEKPDTQYF. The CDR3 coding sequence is TGCAGCGTTGGGGGGGAGAAGCCAGATACGCAGTATTTT.

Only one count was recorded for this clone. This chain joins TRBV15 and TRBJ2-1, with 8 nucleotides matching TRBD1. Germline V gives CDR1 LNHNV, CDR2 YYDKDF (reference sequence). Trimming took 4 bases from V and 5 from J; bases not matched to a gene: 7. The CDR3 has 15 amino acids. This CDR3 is CATSTEGQGHNEQFF. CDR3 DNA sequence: TGTGCCACCAGCACCGAAGGACAGGGCCACAATGAGCAGTTCTTC.

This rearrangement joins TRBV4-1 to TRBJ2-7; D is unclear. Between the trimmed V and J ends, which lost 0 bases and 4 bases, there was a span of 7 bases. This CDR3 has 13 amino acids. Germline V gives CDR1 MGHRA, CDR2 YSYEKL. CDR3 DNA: TGCGCCAGCAGCCAAGATTGGGCTTACGAGCAGTACTTC. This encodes CASSQDWAYEQYF.

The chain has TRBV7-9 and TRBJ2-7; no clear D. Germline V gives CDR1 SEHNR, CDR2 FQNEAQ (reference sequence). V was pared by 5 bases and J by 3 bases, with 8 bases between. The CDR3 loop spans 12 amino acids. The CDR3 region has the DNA TGTGCCAGCAGCCTTGACATCTACGAGCAGTACTTC. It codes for CASSLDIYEQYF.

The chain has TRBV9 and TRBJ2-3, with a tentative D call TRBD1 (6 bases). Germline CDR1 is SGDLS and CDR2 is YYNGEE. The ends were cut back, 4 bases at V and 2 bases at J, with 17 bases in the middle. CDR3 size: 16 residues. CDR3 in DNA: TGTGCCAGCAGCAGCACCGGGACACGATACACAGATACGCAGTATTTT. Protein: CASSSTGTRYTDTQYF.

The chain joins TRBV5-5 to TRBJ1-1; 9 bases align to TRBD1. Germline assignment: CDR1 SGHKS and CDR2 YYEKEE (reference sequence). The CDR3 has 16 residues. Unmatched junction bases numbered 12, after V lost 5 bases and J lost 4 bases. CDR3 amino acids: CASRSGQGWTSTEAFF. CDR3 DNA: TGTGCCAGCAGATCCGGACAGGGGTGGACTAGCACTGAAGCTTTCTTT.

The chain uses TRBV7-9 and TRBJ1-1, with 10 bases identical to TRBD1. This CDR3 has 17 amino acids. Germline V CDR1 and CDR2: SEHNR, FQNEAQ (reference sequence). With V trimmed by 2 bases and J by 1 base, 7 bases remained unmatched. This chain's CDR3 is CASSLIPWTGGNTEAFF. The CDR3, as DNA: TGTGCCAGCAGCTTAATCCCATGGACAGGGGGGAACACTGAAGCTTTCTTT.

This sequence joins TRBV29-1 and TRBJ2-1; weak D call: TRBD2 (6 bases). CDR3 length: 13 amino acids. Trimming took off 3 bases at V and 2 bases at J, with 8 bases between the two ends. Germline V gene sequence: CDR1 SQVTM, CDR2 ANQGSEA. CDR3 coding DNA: TGCAGCGTTGAGGGGGGTACCTACAATGAGCAGTTCTTC. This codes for CSVEGGTYNEQFF.

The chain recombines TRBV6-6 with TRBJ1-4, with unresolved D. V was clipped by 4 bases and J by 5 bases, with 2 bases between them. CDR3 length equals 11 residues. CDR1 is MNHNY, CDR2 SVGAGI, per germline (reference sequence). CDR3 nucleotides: TGTGCCAGCAGTTCAAATGAAAAACTGTTTTTT. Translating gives CASSSNEKLFF.

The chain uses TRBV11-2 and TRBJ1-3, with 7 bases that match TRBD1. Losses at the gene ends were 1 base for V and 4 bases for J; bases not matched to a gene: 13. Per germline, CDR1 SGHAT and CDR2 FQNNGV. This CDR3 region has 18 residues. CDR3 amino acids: CASSLVLGATGSGNTIYF. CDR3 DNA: TGTGCCAGCAGCTTAGTGTTGGGGGCGACAGGGTCCGGAAACACCATATATTTT.

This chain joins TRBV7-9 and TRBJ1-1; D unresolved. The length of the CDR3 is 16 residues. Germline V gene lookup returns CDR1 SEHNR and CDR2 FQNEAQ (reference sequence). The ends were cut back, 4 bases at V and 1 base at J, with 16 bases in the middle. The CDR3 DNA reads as TGTGCCAGCAGCTCTCGGCGGTCAGCCCAGAACACTGAAGCTTTCTTT. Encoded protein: CASSSRRSAQNTEAFF.

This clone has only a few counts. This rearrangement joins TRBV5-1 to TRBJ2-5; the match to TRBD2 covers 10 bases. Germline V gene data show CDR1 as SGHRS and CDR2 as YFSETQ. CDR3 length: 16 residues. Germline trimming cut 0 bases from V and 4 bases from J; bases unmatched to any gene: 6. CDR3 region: CASSLDPAGGSETQYF. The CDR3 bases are TGCGCCAGCAGCTTGGATCCAGCGGGGGGGTCAGAGACCCAGTACTTC.

CDR3 amino acids: CASSDEGGGQETQYF. The CDR3 DNA follows: TGTGCCAGCAGCGACGAAGGGGGGGGACAAGAGACCCAGTACTTC. The chain joins TRBV9 to TRBJ2-5; D is possibly TRBD2 (7 bases). CDR3 size: 15 residues. V was trimmed by 3 bases and J by 2 bases, leaving 14 bases between them. Germline V gives CDR1 SGDLS, CDR2 YYNGEE. The full variable domain, rest sourced from reference TRBV9 and TRBJ2-5, is DSGVTQTPKHLITATGQRVTLRCSPRSGDLSVYWYQQSLDQGLQFLIQYYNGEERAKGNILERFSAQQFPDLHSELNLSSLELGDSALYFCASSDEGGGQETQYFGPGTRLLVL.

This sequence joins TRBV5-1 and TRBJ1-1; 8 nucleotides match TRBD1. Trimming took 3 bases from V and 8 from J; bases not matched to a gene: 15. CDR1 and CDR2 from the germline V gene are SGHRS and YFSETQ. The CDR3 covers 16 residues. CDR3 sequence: CASSWGQEAPAPEAFF. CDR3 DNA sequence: TGCGCCAGCAGCTGGGGACAGGAAGCTCCAGCCCCCGAAGCTTTCTTT.

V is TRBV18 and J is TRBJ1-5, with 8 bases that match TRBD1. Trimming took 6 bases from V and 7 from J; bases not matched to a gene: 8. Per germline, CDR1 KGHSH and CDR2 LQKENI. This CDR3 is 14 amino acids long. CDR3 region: CASSSQGGKQPQHF. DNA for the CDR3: TGTGCCAGCTCGTCACAGGGGGGTAAACAGCCCCAGCATTTT.

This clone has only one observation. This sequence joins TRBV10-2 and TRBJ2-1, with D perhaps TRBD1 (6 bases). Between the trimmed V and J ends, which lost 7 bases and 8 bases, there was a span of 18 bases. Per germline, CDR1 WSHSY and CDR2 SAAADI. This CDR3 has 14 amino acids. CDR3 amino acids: CASTSRGRGYEQFF. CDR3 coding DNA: TGCGCCAGCACCAGCAGGGGACGAGGCTATGAGCAGTTCTTC.

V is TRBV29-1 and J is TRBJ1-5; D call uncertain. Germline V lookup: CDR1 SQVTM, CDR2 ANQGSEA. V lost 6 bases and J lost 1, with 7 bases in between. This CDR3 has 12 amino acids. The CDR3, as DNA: TGCAGCGTAGGAGAGAGCAATCAGCCCCAGCATTTT. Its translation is CSVGESNQPQHF.

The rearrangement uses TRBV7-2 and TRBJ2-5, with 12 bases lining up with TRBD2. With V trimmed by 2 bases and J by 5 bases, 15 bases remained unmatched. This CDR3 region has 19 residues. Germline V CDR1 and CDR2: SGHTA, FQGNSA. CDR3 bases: TGTGCCAGCAGCTTAAGGGCCCTGGAACTAGCGGGGGGTGGCGAGACCCAGTACTTC. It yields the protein CASSLRALELAGGGETQYF.

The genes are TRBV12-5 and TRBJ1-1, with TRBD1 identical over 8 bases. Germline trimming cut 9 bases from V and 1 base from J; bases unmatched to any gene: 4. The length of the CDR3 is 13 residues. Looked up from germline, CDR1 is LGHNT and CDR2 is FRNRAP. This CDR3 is CASSDRGNTEAFF. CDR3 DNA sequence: TGTGCTAGCTCTGACAGGGGGAACACTGAAGCTTTCTTT.

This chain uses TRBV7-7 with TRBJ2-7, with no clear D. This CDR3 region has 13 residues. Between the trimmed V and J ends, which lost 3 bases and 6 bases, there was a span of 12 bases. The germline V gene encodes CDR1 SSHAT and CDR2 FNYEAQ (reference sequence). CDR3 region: CASSLRLLSEQYF. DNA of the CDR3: TGTGCCAGCAGCTTGCGTCTATTGAGCGAGCAGTACTTC.

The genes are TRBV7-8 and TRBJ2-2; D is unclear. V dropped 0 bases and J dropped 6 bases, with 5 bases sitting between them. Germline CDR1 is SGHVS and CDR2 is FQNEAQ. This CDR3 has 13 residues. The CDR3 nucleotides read TGTGCCAGCAGCTTAGCGGGCGCCGGGGAGCTGTTTTTT. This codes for CASSLAGAGELFF.

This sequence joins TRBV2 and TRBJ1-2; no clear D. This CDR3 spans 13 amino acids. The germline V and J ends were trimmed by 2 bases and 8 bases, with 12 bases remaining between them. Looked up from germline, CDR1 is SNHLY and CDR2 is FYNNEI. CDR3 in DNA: TGTGCCAGCAGTGAAATGGGCTCGGAAGGCTACACCTTC. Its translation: CASSEMGSEGYTF.

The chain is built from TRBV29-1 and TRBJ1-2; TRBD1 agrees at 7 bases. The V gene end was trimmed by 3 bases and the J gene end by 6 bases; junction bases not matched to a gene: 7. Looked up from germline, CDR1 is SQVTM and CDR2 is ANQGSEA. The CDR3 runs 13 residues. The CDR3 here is CSVDRGQKDGYTF. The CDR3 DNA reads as TGCAGCGTTGACCGGGGACAGAAGGATGGCTACACCTTC.

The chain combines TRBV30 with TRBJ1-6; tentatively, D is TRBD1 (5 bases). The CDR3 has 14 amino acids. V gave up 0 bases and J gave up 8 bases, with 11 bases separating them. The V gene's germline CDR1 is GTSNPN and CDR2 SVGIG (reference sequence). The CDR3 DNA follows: TGTGCCTGGAGTGTAACCAGGGTTTATTCACCCCTCCACTTT. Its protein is CAWSVTRVYSPLHF.

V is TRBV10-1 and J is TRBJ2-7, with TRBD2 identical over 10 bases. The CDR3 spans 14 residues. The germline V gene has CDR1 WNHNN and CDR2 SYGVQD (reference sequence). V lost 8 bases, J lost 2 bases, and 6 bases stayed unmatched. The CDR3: CASQPTSGPYEQYF. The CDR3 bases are TGCGCCAGCCAACCGACTAGCGGGCCCTACGAGCAGTACTTC.

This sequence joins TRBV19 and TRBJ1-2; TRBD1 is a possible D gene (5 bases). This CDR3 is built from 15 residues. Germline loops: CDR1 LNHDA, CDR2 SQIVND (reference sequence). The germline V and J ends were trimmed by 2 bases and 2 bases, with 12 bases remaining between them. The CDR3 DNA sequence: TGTGCCAGTAGTATAATCCCGGACAAGAACTATGGCTACACCTTC. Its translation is CASSIIPDKNYGYTF.